This T cell receptor beta chain was sequenced in a study of blood T cells in healthy people across ages. Per sample, a minimum of 6 million PBMCs were isolated. A second PCR of 7 to 11 cycles used a sample-barcoded 5' primer and a J-beta primer mix. TCRdb re-analysed the 5' RACE reads in MiXCR, keeping a single row per CDR3 protein. The sample carries approximately 900,000 distinct CDR3 sequences, 29% recorded once. Trimming stripped 0 bases from V and 8 bases from J, with 11 bases between. Germline V gene sequence: CDR1 LGHNA, CDR2 YSLEER. CDR3 length equals 15 residues. In addition, the sample was reused for a study of T cells of mothers and their children. From that paper: No clones detected were persistent microchimeric T cell clones.

The specimen sequenced was blood. The V call is TRBV4-3, the J call TRBJ1-6; D remains unclear. This TCR was recovered from a woman aged 40 to 50 in good health. The CDR3 reads CASSQDLASYSPLHF. The DNA for the CDR3 is TGCGCCAGCAGCCAAGATCTAGCCAGCTATTCACCCCTCCACTTT.